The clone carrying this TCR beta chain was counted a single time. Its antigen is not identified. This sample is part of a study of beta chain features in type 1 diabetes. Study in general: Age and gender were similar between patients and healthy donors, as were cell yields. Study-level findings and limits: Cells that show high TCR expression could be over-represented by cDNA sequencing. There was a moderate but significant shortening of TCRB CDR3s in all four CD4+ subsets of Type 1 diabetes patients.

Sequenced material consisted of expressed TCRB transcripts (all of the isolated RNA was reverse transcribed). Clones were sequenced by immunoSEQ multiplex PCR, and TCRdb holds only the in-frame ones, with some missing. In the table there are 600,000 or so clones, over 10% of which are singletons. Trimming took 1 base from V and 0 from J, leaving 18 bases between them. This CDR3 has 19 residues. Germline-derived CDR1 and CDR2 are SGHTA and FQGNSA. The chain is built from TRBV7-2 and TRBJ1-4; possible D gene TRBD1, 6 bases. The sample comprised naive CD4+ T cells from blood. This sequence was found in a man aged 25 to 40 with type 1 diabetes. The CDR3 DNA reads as TGTGCCAGCAGCTTAGTTCCAGGGGAGGGCGTTTCAACTAATGAAAAACTGTTTTTT. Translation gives CASSLVPGEGVSTNEKLFF.